The present T cell receptor (beta chain) was sequenced within a study of Ad26.COV2.S vaccination and SARS-CoV-2 variants. About the research overall: Within the COV1001 Ad26.COV2.S trial arm, the donor was enrolled.

Treatment noted: some 19 received Ad26.COV2.S at low or high dose, single or two shots; 5 received placebo; per-sample allocation not given. Sampling occurred on day 63 after the first vaccine or placebo injection. The CDR3 extends over 17 amino acids. CDR1 is LGHNA, CDR2 YNFKEQ, per germline. The ends lost 6 bases at V and 0 bases at J; junction bases unmatched: 5. TCRdb's table, derived via immunoSEQ multiplex PCR, lists solely in-frame clones and lacks some. The profile shows 300,000 to 350,000 clones, 70% to 90% of them singletons. Findings and caveats of the study: Total T cell responses may have been underestimated by the TCR breadth and depth analyses.

Turning to this clone: Antigen unknown.

The chain links TRBV4-2 to TRBJ2-6; 10 bases match TRBD2. The sequence derives from a person between 18 and 60 years old who received the Ad26.COV2.S COVID-19 vaccine or a placebo. Here the sequenced sample was peripheral blood, taken in a trial of Ad26.COV2.S vaccine versus placebo. The CDR3 is CASSTLAGFSGANVLTF. The CDR3, as DNA: TGTGCCAGCAGTACACTAGCGGGATTCTCTGGGGCCAACGTCCTGACTTTC.